A single sample gave rise to the 19 T cell receptor beta chains below, sequenced in a study of metastatic and nonmetastatic thyroid tumors. Until they underwent thyroid surgery, no patient had received any treatment. TCRdb used MiXCR to call clones anew from the PCR reads. The table lists 20,000 to 25,000 clones, about a quarter of them singletons. Sequenced: tumor tissue. All receptors derive from a female donor with papillary thyroid cancer or a benign thyroid nodule (not recorded which). Some clones in this sample may be carry-over from other donors' samples.

This clone ranks as medium-sized. The rearrangement links TRBV5-1 to TRBJ1-1, with 8 bases fitting TRBD1. V shed 2 bases, J shed 2 bases, and the junction held 2 bases outside the gene matches. This CDR3 has 14 amino acids. Germline CDR1 and CDR2: SGHRS and YFSETQ. Written as DNA, the CDR3 is TGCGCCAGCAGCTTTGCAGGGGGCAACACTGAAGCTTTCTTT. Translated, it gives CASSFAGGNTEAFF.

Worth noting for this clone: A junction boundary mismatches the germline segment, possibly from a read error. This rearrangement joins TRBV6-1 to TRBJ1-5, with D possibly being TRBD1 (5 bases). Germline CDR1 and CDR2: MNHNS and SASEGT. CDR3 length: 14 residues. The CDR3 coding sequence is TGTGCCAGCATCCAGCGACAGTTCAATCATCCCCAGCATTTT. Its translation is CASIQRQFNHPQHF.

This clone was observed at least ten times. This chain connects TRBV6-5 to TRBJ2-1, with 10 bases matching TRBD1. The CDR3 contains 14 residues. J lost 8 bases, V lost 2 bases, and 3 bases had no gene match. The germline CDR1 and CDR2 sequences are MNHEY and SVGAGI. CDR3 DNA sequence: TGTGCCAGCAGTTACAGGGACAGGGGCGATGAGCAGTTCTTC. Protein sequence: CASSYRDRGDEQFF.

The chain links TRBV5-4 to TRBJ2-3; 14 nucleotides match TRBD2. CDR1 SGHNT and CDR2 YYREEE come from the germline V gene (reference sequence). The CDR3 totals 19 residues. J gave up 8 bases and V 8 bases, and 22 bases lay outside the gene matches. The CDR3 DNA reads TGTGCCAGTATCTTGGACAGCGGGACTAGCGGGGGATTCTCTGGTACGCAGTATTTT. Amino acid sequence: CASILDSGTSGGFSGTQYF.

V is TRBV7-3 and J is TRBJ2-2; 10 nucleotides match TRBD1. Germline CDR1 SGHTA, CDR2 FQGTGA. The CDR3 loop spans 16 amino acids. J gave up 10 bases and V 5 bases, and 13 bases lay outside the gene matches. CDR3 nucleotides: TGTGCCAGCAGCGCATGGACAGGGGGTAGGTCCGTGGAGCTGTTTTTT. It is translated as CASSAWTGGRSVELFF.

This chain connects TRBV18 to TRBJ2-7; the D is unclear. The CDR3 extends over 13 amino acids. Germline CDR1 is KGHSH and CDR2 is LQKENI. V lost 0 bases and J lost 6, with 9 bases in between. The CDR3, as DNA: TGTGCCAGCTCACCACCGTCGGTGACCGAGCAGTACTTC. Translating it yields CASSPPSVTEQYF.

By its share, this clone is medium-sized. The gene calls are TRBV19 and TRBJ1-2; no firm D call. V gave up 5 bases and J gave up 4 bases, with 8 bases separating them. Germline CDR1 and CDR2: LNHDA and SQIVND (reference sequence). This CDR3 comprises 12 residues. CDR3 sequence reads: CASSVPGYGYTF. The CDR3, as DNA: TGTGCCAGTAGTGTCCCAGGCTATGGCTACACCTTC.

Turning to this clone: An end of the junction differs from the germline gene, which may be a read error. This same CDR3 is encoded by further DNA sequences in the sample. The gene calls are TRBV11-2 and TRBJ1-3, with no clear D. The germline CDR1 and CDR2 sequences are SGHAT and FQNNGV. CDR3 length: 16 residues. The DNA of the CDR3 is TGTGCCAGCAGCCCCGTCGCGGGTGTATCGGGAAACACCATATATTTC. Its protein product is CASSPVAGVSGNTIYF.

With respect to this clone: Germline is not matched at one junction end, which may reflect a read error. V usage is TRBV20-1 and J usage is TRBJ2-7; possibly TRBD1 for D (5 bases). CDR1 is DFQATT and CDR2 is SNEGSKA in the germline V gene (reference sequence). CDR3 size: 14 residues. In DNA, the CDR3 is TGCAGTTCTAGTTGTTCAGGGATGCTCTACGAGCAGTACTTC. Translating it yields CSSSCSGMLYEQYF.

This clone has at least ten counts. V and J are TRBV6-2 or TRBV6-3 and TRBJ1-5, with D perhaps matching TRBD1 (5 bases). Germline assignment: CDR1 MNHEY and CDR2 SVGEGT. The V end lost 6 bases, the J end lost 4 bases, and 16 bases lay between the germline ends. The CDR3 consists of 15 residues. CDR3 sequence reads: CASRLQGGGNQPQHF. The CDR3 DNA reads as TGTGCCAGCAGACTCCAGGGAGGTGGGAATCAGCCCCAGCATTTT.

This clone occurred many times. Other DNA sequences within the sample encode an identical CDR3. The chain is built from TRBV2 and TRBJ2-1; TRBD2 matches 8 bases. The CDR3 totals 15 residues. V gave up 6 bases and J gave up 7 bases; unmatched junction bases: 11. Germline lookup yields CDR1 SNHLY and CDR2 FYNNEI. The DNA of the CDR3 is TGTGCCAGCAGCCCCCGGGGGGGGGCCGGGAATGAGCAGTTCTTC. Its translation is CASSPRGGAGNEQFF.

This clone was seen ten or more times. At one end, the junction sequence differs from germline, possibly due to a read error. The chain uses TRBV20-1 and TRBJ2-3, with TRBD2 identical over 11 bases. This CDR3 has 14 amino acids. Per the germline V gene, CDR1 is DFQATT and CDR2 is SNEGSKA (reference sequence). The chain's CDR3 is CSAPLAGGPDAQYF. The CDR3 DNA reads as TGCAGTGCTCCTTTAGCGGGGGGGCCAGATGCGCAGTATTTT.

This clone appeared a few times. An end of the junction differs from the germline gene, which may be a read error. This sequence joins TRBV28 and TRBJ1-2; tentative D call: TRBD1 (5 bases). The germline gives CDR1 MDHEN, CDR2 SYDVKM. This CDR3 contains 15 residues. In DNA, the CDR3 is TGTGCCAGCAGTTTCGGCGGTGGGGGAGACTATTGCTACACCTTC. The encoded protein is CASSFGGGGDYCYTF.

This clone was observed a handful of times. One base away lies a much larger clone, so this may be a sequencing read error. The chain is built from TRBV20-1 and TRBJ2-5, with 10 bases that match TRBD2. Per germline, CDR1 DFQATT and CDR2 SNEGSKA (reference sequence). This CDR3 comprises 12 residues. The CDR3 loop reads CSARSGGETQHF. CDR3 nucleotide sequence: TGCAGTGCTAGGAGCGGGGGGGAGACCCAGCACTTC.

V and J are TRBV6-2 or TRBV6-3 and TRBJ1-2; TRBD1 aligns across 8 bases. The ends lost 5 bases at V and 5 bases at J; junction bases unmatched: 7. The CDR3 has 14 amino acids. The germline V gene encodes CDR1 MNHEY and CDR2 SVGEGT. CDR3 sequence reads: CASSRTGTGYGYTF. The CDR3 DNA reads as TGTGCCAGCAGTCGAACCGGGACAGGATATGGCTACACCTTC.

The CDR3 spells CASSKRQGIGQPQHF. In DNA form, the CDR3 reads TGTGCCAGCAGTAAGAGACAGGGGATAGGTCAGCCCCAGCATTTT. The genes are TRBV6-1 and TRBJ1-5; 8 bases fit TRBD1. The CDR3 is 15 residues long. J was trimmed by 6 bases and V by 5 bases; bases with no gene match: 9. CDR1 and CDR2 from the germline V gene are MNHNS and SASEGT.

In this sample, this clone is medium-sized (0.01 to 0.1%). The chain is built from TRBV2 and TRBJ2-3; 13 bases map to TRBD2. Germline V gene data show CDR1 as SNHLY and CDR2 as FYNNEI. This CDR3 has 16 residues. V was clipped by 5 bases and J by 4 bases; unmatched bases: 6. In nucleotides, the CDR3 is TGTGCCAGCAGTCACCGGACTAGCGGGGGTGCAGATACGCAGTATTTT. Translated, it gives CASSHRTSGGADTQYF.

This clone was detected ten times or more. This chain joins TRBV11-2 and TRBJ2-1; 8 positions agree with TRBD1. V was clipped by 2 bases and J by 15 bases; unmatched bases: 9. The CDR3 contains 13 residues. Looked up from germline, CDR1 is SGHAT and CDR2 is FQNNGV. The chain's CDR3 is CASSLQDRAVVFF. In nucleotides, the CDR3 is TGTGCCAGCAGCTTACAGGACAGGGCGGTTGTGTTCTTC.

This clone was seen only a few times. The chain employs TRBV6-1 and TRBJ1-2; no firm D call. The CDR3 consists of 15 residues. Looked up from germline, CDR1 is MNHNS and CDR2 is SASEGT. Trimming left V 5 bases short and J 4 bases short, with 17 bases between. CDR3 coding DNA: TGTGCCAGCAGTAAAGAGACACCACAGTTCTATGGCTACACCTTC. It translates to CASSKETPQFYGYTF.